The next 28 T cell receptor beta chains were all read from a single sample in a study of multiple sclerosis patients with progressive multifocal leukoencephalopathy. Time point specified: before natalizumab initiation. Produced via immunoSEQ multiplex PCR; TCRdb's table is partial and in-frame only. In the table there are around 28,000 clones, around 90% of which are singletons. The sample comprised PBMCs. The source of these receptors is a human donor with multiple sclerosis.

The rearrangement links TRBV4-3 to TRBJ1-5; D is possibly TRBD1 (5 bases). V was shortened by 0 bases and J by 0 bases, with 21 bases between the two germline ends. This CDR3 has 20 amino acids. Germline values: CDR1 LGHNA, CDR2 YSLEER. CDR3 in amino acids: CASSQDPPTGTISSNQPQHF. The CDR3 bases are TGCGCCAGCAGCCAAGATCCCCCTACCGGGACGATTAGTAGCAATCAGCCCCAGCATTTT.

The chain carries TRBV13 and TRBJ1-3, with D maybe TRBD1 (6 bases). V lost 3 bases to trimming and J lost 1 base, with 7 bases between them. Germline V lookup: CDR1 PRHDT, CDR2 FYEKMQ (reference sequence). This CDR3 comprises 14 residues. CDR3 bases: TGTGCCAGCAGCTTTGGACAGTCTGGAAACACCATATATTTT. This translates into CASSFGQSGNTIYF.

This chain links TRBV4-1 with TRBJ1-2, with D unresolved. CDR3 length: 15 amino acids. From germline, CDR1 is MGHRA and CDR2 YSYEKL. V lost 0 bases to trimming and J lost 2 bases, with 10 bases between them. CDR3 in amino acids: CASSQETAINYGYTF. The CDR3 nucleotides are TGCGCCAGCAGCCAAGAAACAGCAATAAACTATGGCTACACCTTC.

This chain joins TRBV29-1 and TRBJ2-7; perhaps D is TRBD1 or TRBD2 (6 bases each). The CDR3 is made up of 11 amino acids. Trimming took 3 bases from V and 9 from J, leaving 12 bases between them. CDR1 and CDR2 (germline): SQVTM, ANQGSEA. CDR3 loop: CSVEGGRRQYF. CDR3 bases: TGCAGCGTTGAGGGGGGCCGTCGGCAGTACTTC.

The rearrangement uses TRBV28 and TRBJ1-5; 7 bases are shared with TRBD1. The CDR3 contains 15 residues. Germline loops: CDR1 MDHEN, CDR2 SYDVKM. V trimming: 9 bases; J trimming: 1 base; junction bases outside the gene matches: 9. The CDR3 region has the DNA TGTGCCAGTAGGCCGGGACAGATAAGCAATCAGCCCCAGCATTTT. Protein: CASRPGQISNQPQHF.

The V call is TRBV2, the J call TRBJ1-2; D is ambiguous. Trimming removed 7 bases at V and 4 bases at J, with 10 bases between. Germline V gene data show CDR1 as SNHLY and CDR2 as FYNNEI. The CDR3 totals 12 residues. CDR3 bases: TGTGCCAGCACCCCCTTGGTCTATGGCTACACCTTC. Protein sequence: CASTPLVYGYTF.

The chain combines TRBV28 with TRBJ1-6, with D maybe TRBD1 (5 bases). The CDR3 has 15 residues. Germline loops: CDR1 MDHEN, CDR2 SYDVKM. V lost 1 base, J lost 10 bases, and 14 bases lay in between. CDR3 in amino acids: CASSLSGGEVSPLHF. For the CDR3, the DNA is TGTGCCAGCAGTTTATCCGGGGGTGAAGTCTCACCCCTCCACTTT.

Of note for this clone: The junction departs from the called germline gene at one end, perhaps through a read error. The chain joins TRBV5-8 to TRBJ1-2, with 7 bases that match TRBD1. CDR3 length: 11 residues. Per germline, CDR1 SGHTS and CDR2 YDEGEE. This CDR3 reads CASYQRGPRPF. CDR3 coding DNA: TGTGCCTCCTACCAGAGGGGGCCACGACCCTTC.

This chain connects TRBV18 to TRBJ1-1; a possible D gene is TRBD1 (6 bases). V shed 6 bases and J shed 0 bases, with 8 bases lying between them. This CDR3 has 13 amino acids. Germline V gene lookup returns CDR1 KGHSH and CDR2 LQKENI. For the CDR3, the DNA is TGTGCCAGCTCCGGACAGTTGAACACTGAAGCTTTCTTT. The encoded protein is CASSGQLNTEAFF. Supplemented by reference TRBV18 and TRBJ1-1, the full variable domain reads NAGVMQNPRHLVRRRGQEARLRCSPMKGHSHVYWYRQLPEEGLKFMVYLQKENIIDESGMPKERFSAEFPKEGPSILRIQQVVRGDSAAYFCASSGQLNTEAFFGQGTRLTVV.

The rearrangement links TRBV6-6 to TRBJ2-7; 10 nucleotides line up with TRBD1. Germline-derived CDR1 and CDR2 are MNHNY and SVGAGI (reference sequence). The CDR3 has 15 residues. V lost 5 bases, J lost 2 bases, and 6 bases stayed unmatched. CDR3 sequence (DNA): TGTGCCAGCAGTGAGACAGGGGGCACTACCTACGAGCAGTACTTC. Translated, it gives CASSETGGTTYEQYF.

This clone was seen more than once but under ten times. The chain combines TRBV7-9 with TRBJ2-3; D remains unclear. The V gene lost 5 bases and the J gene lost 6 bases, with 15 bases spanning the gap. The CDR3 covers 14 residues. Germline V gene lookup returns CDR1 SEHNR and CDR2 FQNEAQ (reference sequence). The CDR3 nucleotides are TGTGCCAGCAGCCCCCTCGGAGTTCGGGATACGCAGTATTTT. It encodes CASSPLGVRDTQYF.

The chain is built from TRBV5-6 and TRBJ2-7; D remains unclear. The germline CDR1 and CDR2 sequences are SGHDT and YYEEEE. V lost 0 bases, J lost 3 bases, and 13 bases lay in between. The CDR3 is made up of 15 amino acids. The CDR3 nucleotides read TGTGCCAGCAGCTTGGGGGCTGGGCTGATCTACGAGCAGTACTTC. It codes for CASSLGAGLIYEQYF.

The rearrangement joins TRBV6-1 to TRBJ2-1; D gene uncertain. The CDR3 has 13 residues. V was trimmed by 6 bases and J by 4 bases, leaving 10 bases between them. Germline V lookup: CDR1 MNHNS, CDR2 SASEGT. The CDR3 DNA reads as TGTGCCAGCAGCTCAGCTAAATACAATGAGCAGTTCTTC. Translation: CASSSAKYNEQFF.

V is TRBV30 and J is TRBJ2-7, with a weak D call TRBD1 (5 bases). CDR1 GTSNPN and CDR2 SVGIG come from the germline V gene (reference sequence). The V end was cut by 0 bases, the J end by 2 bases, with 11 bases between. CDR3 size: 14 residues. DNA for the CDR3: TGTGCCTGGAGTGTGCAGGGCAGAGCCTACGAGCAGTACTTC. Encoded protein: CAWSVQGRAYEQYF. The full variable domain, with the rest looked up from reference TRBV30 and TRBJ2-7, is SQTIHQWPATLVQPVGSPLSLECTVEGTSNPNLYWYRQAAGRGLQLLFYSVGIGQISSEVPQNLSASRPQDRQFILSSKKLLLSDSGFYLCAWSVQGRAYEQYFGPGTRLTVT.

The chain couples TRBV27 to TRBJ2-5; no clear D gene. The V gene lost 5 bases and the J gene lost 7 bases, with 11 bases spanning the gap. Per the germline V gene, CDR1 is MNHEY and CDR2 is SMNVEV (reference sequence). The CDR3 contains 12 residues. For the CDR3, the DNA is TGTGCCAGCAGTCCCCGACCAGGGACCCAGTACTTC. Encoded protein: CASSPRPGTQYF.

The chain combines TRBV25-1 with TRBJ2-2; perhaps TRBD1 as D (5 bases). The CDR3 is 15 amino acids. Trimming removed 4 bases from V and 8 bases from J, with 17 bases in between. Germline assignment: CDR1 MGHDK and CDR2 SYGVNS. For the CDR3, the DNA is TGTGCCAGCAGTGCCCCCTCAGGGTTTATTGGGGAGCTGTTTTTT. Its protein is CASSAPSGFIGELFF.

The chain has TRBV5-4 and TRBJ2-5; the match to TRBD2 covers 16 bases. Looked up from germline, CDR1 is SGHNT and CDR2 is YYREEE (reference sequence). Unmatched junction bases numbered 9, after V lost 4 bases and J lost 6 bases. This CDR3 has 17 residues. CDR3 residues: CASSAGTSGGALKTQYF. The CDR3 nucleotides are TGTGCCAGCAGCGCCGGGACTAGCGGGGGGGCCTTAAAGACCCAGTACTTC.

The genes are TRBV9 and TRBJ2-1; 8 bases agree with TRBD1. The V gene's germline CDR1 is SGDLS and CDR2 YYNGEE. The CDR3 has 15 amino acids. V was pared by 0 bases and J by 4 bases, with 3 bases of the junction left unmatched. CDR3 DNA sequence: TGTGCCAGCAGCGTAGCCGGGACAGGTTACAATGAGCAGTTCTTC. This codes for CASSVAGTGYNEQFF.

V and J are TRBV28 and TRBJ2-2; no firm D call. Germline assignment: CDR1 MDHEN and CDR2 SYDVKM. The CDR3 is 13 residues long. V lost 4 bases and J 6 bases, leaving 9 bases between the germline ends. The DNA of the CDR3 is TGTGCCAGCAGTTCCCAGTTGGCCGGGGAGCTGTTTTTT. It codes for CASSSQLAGELFF.

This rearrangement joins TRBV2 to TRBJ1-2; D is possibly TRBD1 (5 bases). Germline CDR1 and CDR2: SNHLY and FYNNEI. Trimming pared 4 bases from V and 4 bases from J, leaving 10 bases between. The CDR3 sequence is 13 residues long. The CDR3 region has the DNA TGTGCCAGCAGTGCCGGGACGGCCTATGGCTACACCTTC. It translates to CASSAGTAYGYTF.

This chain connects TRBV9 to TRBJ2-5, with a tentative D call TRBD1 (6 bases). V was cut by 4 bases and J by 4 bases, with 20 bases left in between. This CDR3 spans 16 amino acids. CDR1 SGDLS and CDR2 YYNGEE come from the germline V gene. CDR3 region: CASSKSPDRGTETQYF. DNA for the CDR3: TGTGCCAGCAGCAAGAGCCCTGATAGGGGGACAGAGACCCAGTACTTC. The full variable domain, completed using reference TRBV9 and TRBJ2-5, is DSGVTQTPKHLITATGQRVTLRCSPRSGDLSVYWYQQSLDQGLQFLIQYYNGEERAKGNILERFSAQQFPDLHSELNLSSLELGDSALYFCASSKSPDRGTETQYFGPGTRLLVL.

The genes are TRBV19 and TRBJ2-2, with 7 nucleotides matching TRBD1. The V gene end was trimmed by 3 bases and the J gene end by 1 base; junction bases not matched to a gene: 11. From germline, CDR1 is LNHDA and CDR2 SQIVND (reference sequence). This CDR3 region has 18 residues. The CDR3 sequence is CASSIFGWGTENTGELFF. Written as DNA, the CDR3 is TGTGCCAGTAGTATCTTTGGCTGGGGGACAGAGAACACCGGGGAGCTGTTTTTT.

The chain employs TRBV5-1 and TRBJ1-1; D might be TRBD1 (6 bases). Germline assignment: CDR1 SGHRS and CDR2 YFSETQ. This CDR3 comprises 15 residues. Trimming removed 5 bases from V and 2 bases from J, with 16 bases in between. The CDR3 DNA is TGCGCCAGCAGTCTGGAGCGGGGGGCCAACACTGAAGCTTTCTTT. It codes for CASSLERGANTEAFF.

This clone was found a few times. The DNA for the CDR3 is TGTGCCAGCAGCTTCAACAGGGCCCCCTACGAGCAGTACTTC. It encodes CASSFNRAPYEQYF. The V and J genes are TRBV7-9 and TRBJ2-7, with D perhaps TRBD1 (6 bases). The CDR3 covers 14 residues. CDR1 is SEHNR and CDR2 is FQNEAQ in the germline V gene (reference sequence). Deletions cut 3 bases from V and 2 bases from J, with 11 bases between.

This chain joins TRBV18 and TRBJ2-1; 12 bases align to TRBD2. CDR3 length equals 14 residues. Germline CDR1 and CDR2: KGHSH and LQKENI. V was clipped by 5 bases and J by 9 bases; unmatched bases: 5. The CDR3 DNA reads TGTGCCAGCTCATCTAGCGGGGGGGCAAGTGAGCAGTTCTTC. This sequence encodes CASSSSGGASEQFF.

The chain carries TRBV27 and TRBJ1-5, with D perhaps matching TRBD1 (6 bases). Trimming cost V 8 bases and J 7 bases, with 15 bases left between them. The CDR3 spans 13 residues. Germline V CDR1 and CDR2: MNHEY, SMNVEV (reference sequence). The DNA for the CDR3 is TGTGCCAGCTCTACAGGGATTGGACAGCCCCAGCATTTT. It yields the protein CASSTGIGQPQHF.

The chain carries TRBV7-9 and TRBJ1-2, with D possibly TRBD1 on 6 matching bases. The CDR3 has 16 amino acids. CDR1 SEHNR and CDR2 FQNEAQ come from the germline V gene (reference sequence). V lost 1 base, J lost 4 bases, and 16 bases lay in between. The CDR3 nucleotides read TGTGCCAGCAGCTTAGGGGGGCTACTAACTATCTATGGCTACACCTTC. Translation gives CASSLGGLLTIYGYTF.

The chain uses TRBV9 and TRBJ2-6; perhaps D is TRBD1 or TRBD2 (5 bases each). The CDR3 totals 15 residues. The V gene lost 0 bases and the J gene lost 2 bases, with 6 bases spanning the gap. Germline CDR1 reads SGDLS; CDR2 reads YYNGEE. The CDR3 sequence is CASSVGGAGANVLTF. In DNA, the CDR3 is TGTGCCAGCAGCGTAGGAGGGGCTGGGGCCAACGTCCTGACTTTC.